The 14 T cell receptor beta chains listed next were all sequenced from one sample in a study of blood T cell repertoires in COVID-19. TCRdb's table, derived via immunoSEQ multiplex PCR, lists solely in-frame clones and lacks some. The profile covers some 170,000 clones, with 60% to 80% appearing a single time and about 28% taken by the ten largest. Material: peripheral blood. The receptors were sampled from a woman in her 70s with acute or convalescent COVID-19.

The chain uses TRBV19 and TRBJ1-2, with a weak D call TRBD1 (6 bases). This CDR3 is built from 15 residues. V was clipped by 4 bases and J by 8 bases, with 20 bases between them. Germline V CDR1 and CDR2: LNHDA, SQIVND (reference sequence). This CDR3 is CASSTTGGGLNGYTF. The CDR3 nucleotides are TGTGCCAGTAGTACAACCGGGGGGGGGCTGAACGGCTACACCTTC.

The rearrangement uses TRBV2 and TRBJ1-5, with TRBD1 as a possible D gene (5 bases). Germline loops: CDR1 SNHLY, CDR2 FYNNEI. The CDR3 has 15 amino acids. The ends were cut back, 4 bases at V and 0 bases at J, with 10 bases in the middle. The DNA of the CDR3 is TGTGCCAGCAGTGGACAGACCGATAGCAATCAGCCCCAGCATTTT. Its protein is CASSGQTDSNQPQHF.

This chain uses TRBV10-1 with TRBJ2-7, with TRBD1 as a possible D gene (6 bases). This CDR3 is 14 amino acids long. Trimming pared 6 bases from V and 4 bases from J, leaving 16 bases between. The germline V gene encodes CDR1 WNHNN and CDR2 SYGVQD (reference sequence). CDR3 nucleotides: TGCGCCAGCAGCAACAGGGATTTGGGTTACGAGCAGTACTTC. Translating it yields CASSNRDLGYEQYF.

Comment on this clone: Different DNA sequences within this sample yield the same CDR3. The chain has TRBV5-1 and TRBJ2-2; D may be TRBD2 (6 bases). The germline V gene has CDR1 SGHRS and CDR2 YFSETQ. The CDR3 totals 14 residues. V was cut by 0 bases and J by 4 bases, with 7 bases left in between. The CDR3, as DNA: TGCGCCAGCAGCTTGGCCGGGGGCACCGGGGAGCTGTTTTTT. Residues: CASSLAGGTGELFF.

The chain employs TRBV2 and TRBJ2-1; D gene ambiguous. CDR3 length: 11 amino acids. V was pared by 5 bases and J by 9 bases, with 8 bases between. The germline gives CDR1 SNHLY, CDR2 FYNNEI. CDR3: CASSLVLEQFF. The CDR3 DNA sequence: TGTGCCAGCAGTTTAGTGCTTGAGCAGTTCTTC.

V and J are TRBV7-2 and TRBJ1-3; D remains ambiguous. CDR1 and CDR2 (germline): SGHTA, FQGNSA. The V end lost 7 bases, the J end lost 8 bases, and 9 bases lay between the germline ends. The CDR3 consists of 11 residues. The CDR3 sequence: CASTPRDTIYF. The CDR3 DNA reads TGTGCCAGCACCCCCCGAGACACCATATATTTT.

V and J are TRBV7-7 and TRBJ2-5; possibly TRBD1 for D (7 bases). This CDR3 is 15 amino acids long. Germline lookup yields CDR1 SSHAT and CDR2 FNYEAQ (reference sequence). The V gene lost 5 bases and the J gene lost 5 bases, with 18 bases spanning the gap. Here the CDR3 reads CASSRTTGVGETQYF. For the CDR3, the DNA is TGTGCCAGCAGCCGGACTACAGGGGTCGGTGAGACCCAGTACTTC.

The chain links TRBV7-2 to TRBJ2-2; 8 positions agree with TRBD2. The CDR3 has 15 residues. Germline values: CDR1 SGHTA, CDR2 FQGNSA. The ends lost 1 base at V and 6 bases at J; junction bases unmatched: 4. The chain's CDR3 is CASSLVVGGAGELFF. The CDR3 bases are TGTGCCAGCAGCTTAGTAGTCGGGGGGGCCGGGGAGCTGTTTTTT.

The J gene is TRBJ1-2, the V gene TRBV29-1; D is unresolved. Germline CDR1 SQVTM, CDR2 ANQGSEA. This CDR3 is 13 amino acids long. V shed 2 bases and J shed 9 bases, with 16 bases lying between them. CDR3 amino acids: CSVESFSGASYTF. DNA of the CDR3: TGCAGCGTTGAAAGTTTCTCGGGAGCGAGCTACACCTTC.

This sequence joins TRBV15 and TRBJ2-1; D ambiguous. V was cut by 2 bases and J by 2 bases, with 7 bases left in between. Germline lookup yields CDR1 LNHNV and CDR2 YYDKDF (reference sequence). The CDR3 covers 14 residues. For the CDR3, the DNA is TGTGCCACCAGCAGACTATCCACCTACAATGAGCAGTTCTTC. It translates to CATSRLSTYNEQFF.

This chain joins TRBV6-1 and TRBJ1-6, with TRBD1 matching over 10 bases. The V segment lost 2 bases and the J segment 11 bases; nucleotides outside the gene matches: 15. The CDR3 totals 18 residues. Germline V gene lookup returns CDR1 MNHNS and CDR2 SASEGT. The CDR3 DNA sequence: TGTGCCAGCAGTGAAACCCGGGACAGGGGAAGGTCCAACGCACCCCTCCACTTT. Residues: CASSETRDRGRSNAPLHF.

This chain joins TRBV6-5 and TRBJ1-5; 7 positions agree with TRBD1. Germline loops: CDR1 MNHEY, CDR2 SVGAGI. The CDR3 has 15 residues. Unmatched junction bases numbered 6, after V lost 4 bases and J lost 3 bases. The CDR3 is CASSSGQVDNQPQHF. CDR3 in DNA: TGTGCCAGCAGTTCAGGACAGGTAGACAATCAGCCCCAGCATTTT.

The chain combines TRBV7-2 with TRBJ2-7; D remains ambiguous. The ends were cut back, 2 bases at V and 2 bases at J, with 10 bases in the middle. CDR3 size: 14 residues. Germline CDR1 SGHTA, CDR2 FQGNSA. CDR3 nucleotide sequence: TGTGCCAGCAGCTTAATGGGCCAAGCCTACGAGCAGTACTTC. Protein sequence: CASSLMGQAYEQYF.

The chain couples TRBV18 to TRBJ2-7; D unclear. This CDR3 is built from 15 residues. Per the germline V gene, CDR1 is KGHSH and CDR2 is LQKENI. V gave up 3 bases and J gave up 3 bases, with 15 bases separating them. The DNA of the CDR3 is TGTGCCAGCTCACCGGGCCTTATGACAAGCTACGAGCAGTACTTC. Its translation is CASSPGLMTSYEQYF.